Here is one T cell receptor beta chain with its context. No antigen is known for it. The sample comes from a study of T-cell memory formation after mild COVID-19. Study summary: Largely, the TCR clusters proved donor specific.

Whole-study results and caveats: Memory from before infection featured some responding clones, which suggests cross-reactive memory joined. Second-wave clones reaching peak frequency on day 37 lacked confirmed SARS-CoV-2 specificity.

TCRdb processed the 5' RACE reads anew with MiXCR; each CDR3 protein has one entry. Among fewer than 700,000 distinct CDR3 sequences, roughly 21% were seen once, and the ten largest hold 7.5% to 9.5%. Germline-derived CDR1 and CDR2 are SGHNT and YENEEA. The J segment lost 9 bases and the V segment lost 4 bases, leaving 3 bases of the junction unmatched. This CDR3 has 12 amino acids. V gene TRBV11-3 combines with J gene TRBJ2-4, with 7 bases identical to TRBD2. The sample comprised PBMCs or a T cell subset sorted from them (not recorded which). The receptor comes from an adult woman who had mild COVID-19 (a few samples of this study predate the infection). Cell type and time point are not known. The CDR3 is CASSWGGSIQYF. CDR3 nucleotide sequence: TGTGCCAGCAGCTGGGGCGGGAGCATTCAGTACTTC.